This TCR beta chain was retrieved from a study of OX40 agonist ivuxolimab in advanced cancers. The wider study: Patients treated during dose escalation were battling hepatocellular carcinoma, melanoma, renal cell or head and neck cancer.

Germline lookup yields CDR1 WSHSY and CDR2 SAAADI. The CDR3 consists of 11 residues. Profiling relied on immunoSEQ multiplex PCR, and the TCRdb table lists in-frame clones only, not all of them. The table includes 55,000 to 65,000 clones, about nine tenths detected once. The sample was CD4+ or CD8+ T cells sorted from blood, taken in a trial of the OX40 agonist ivuxolimab. The chain links TRBV10-2 to TRBJ2-5; weak D call: TRBD2 (5 bases). Matching the DNA end better, TRBJ2-7 makes the J call doubtful. The receptor's source is an adult with an advanced solid tumor such as melanoma, head and neck, liver or kidney cancer. CDR3 coding DNA: TGCGCCAGCAGTGGCGGGTACGAGCAGTACTTC. This translates into CASSGGYEQYF.